This T cell receptor (beta chain) was observed in a study of T and B cells in COVID-19 patients. Whole-study context: Most of the 20 active-infection patients had comorbidities associated with unfavorable COVID-19 outcome.

V lost 4 bases, J lost 0 bases, and 5 bases stayed unmatched. The CDR3 has 15 amino acids. Germline CDR1 and CDR2: GTSNPN and SVGIG (reference sequence). TRB rearrangements were amplified by multiplex PCR with BIOMED2 TRB-A/B primers. In TCRdb, the multiplex PCR reads were re-called with MiXCR into one record per CDR3 protein. The data show more than 20,000 distinct CDR3 sequences, with around a third seen just once and 1.5% to 2% held by the top ten. TRB was amplified from about 260-540 ng of blood genomic DNA. J is TRBJ1-1 and V is TRBV30, with TRBD1 matching over 10 bases. The sequence came from a human donor who had recovered from COVID-19. The sequencing input was blood. As DNA, the CDR3 is TGTGCCTGGAAAAGACAGGGGGCAATGAACACTGAAGCTTTCTTT. Its translation: CAWKRQGAMNTEAFF.